This TCR beta chain was recovered during a study of cytomegalovirus exposure and HLA in healthy donors. Study findings and constraints: In vitro experiments confirmed that a few CMV-associated chains were specific for CMV antigens.

PCR amplification relied on 60 Vbeta primers (plus 13 Jbeta primers). The table came from immunoSEQ multiplex PCR; TCRdb's copy has only in-frame clones and leaves some out. The sample totals roughly 190,000 clones. Trimming pared 4 bases from V and 5 bases from J, leaving 11 bases between. The CDR3 spans 14 residues. CDR1 and CDR2 from the germline V gene are SNHLY and FYNNEI. Regarding this clone: Its target is unknown.

The sequenced sample was PBMCs. This chain connects TRBV2 to TRBJ2-2, with D possibly being TRBD2 (6 bases). The sequence was obtained from a man aged 25 to 40 in good health and CMV-seronegative. The CDR3 spells CASSGDGGTGELFF. CDR3 DNA: TGTGCCAGCAGTGGAGATGGGGGGACCGGGGAGCTGTTTTTT.